The next 18 T cell receptor beta chains were all read from a single sample in a study of regulatory dendritic cells for organ transplantation. These receptors have no identified antigens. Sorted subsets were CFSE-labeled and cultured four to six days with allogeneic dendritic cells. The assay was immunoSEQ multiplex PCR, and TCRdb's table has in-frame clones only and misses some. Of about 4,200 clones listed, approximately 60% are singletons. Sequenced input: memory CD8+ T cells from blood cultured with regulatory dendritic cells. As for subset: CD45RO+ memory T cells. The receptors were gathered from a human donor in good health.

The V call is TRBV27, the J call TRBJ2-7; 9 bases agree with TRBD2. Germline trimming cut 6 bases from V and 2 bases from J; bases unmatched to any gene: 8. Per germline, CDR1 MNHEY and CDR2 SMNVEV (reference sequence). This CDR3 has 15 amino acids. CDR3 DNA sequence: TGTGCCAGCAGGGTCACTAGCGGGTCTACCTACGAGCAGTACTTC. Its translation: CASRVTSGSTYEQYF.

This clone was observed a handful of times. The chain links TRBV4-1 to TRBJ2-7, with D possibly being TRBD2 (6 bases). Germline lookup yields CDR1 MGHRA and CDR2 YSYEKL. V gave up 4 bases and J gave up 5 bases, with 21 bases separating them. The CDR3 has 16 residues. CDR3 loop: CASSPEDGAGYNEQYF. The CDR3 nucleotides are TGCGCCAGCAGCCCAGAGGATGGGGCGGGATATAACGAGCAGTACTTC.

This clone occurred a few times. CDR3 sequence: CASSQDLGGLNTDTQYF. The CDR3 DNA is TGCGCCAGCAGCCAAGATCTTGGGGGACTTAACACAGATACGCAGTATTTT. This chain uses TRBV4-3 with TRBJ2-3, with TRBD2 as a possible D gene (6 bases). The CDR3 has 17 residues. Germline CDR1 reads LGHNA; CDR2 reads YSLEER. V gave up 0 bases and J gave up 2 bases, with 15 bases separating them.

The V call is TRBV6-6, the J call TRBJ1-1; perhaps TRBD1 as D (5 bases). Germline lookup yields CDR1 MNHNY and CDR2 SVGAGI (reference sequence). This CDR3 has 16 residues. V lost 2 bases and J lost 5, with 18 bases in between. CDR3 protein: CASSYGTHRGGTEAFF. In nucleotides, the CDR3 is TGTGCCAGCAGTTACGGGACTCACCGCGGGGGAACTGAAGCTTTCTTT.

This clone was detected a few times. J is TRBJ2-3 and V is TRBV7-9; 8 nucleotides align to TRBD2. The CDR3 is made up of 17 amino acids. Germline-derived CDR1 and CDR2 are SEHNR and FQNEAQ (reference sequence). J lost 6 bases, V lost 3 bases, and 14 bases had no gene match. CDR3 residues: CASSFSRVSSGADTQYF. CDR3 nucleotide sequence: TGTGCCAGCAGCTTCTCCCGGGTTAGTAGCGGGGCGGATACGCAGTATTTT. Based on the CDR3 plus reference TRBV7-9 and TRBJ2-3, the full variable domain is DTGVSQNPRHKITKRGQNVTFRCDPISEHNRLYWYRQTLGQGPEFLTYFQNEAQLEKSRLLSDRFSAERPKGSFSTLEIQRTEQGDSAMYLCASSFSRVSSGADTQYFGPGTRLTVL.

V is TRBV25-1 and J is TRBJ2-5; 7 bases are shared with TRBD1. The germline V gene has CDR1 MGHDK and CDR2 SYGVNS. The CDR3 runs 13 residues. Germline trimming cut 10 bases from V and 2 bases from J; bases unmatched to any gene: 7. CDR3 nucleotides: TGTGCCACCCTACGGGACAGTCAAGAGACCCAGTACTTC. This codes for CATLRDSQETQYF.

The chain joins TRBV7-9 to TRBJ1-1; 8 bases line up with TRBD1. The CDR3 is made up of 18 amino acids. V lost 2 bases, J lost 5 bases, and 16 bases stayed unmatched. CDR1 and CDR2 (germline): SEHNR, FQNEAQ (reference sequence). The CDR3 sequence is CASSLSYDRGSLGTEAFF. CDR3 DNA: TGTGCCAGCAGCTTATCCTACGACAGGGGTTCGTTGGGGACTGAAGCTTTCTTT.

This sequence joins TRBV5-8 and TRBJ1-2; TRBD1 aligns across 8 bases. Germline trimming cut 3 bases from V and 4 bases from J; bases unmatched to any gene: 11. The length of the CDR3 is 16 residues. The V gene's germline CDR1 is SGHTS and CDR2 YDEGEE. CDR3 amino acids: CASSSTSGGLPYGYTF. DNA of the CDR3: TGTGCCAGCAGCTCAACATCAGGGGGCCTCCCCTATGGCTACACCTTC.

This clone was counted only a few times. V usage is TRBV6-4 and J usage is TRBJ1-5; D remains ambiguous. Germline assignment: CDR1 MRHNA and CDR2 SNTAGT. The CDR3 has 13 residues. Trimming took 5 bases from V and 6 from J, leaving 11 bases between them. The CDR3 is CASSTDLSQPQHF. The CDR3 region has the DNA TGTGCCAGCAGTACAGACCTCAGTCAGCCCCAGCATTTT.

This clone was detected only a few times. This sequence joins TRBV7-9 and TRBJ1-5; possible D gene TRBD1, 5 bases. The CDR3 is 12 residues long. V was pared by 2 bases and J by 8 bases, with 7 bases between. The germline V gene encodes CDR1 SEHNR and CDR2 FQNEAQ (reference sequence). For the CDR3, the DNA is TGTGCCAGCAGCTTAACGGGGGAGCCCCAGCATTTT. Its protein product is CASSLTGEPQHF.

This clone was picked up a small number of times. The gene calls are TRBV9 and TRBJ1-1; 7 bases agree with TRBD1. Trimming took 4 bases from V and 4 from J; bases not matched to a gene: 7. There are 14 residues in the CDR3. Germline values: CDR1 SGDLS, CDR2 YYNGEE. The CDR3 spells CASSLGTVPTEAFF. As DNA, the CDR3 is TGTGCCAGCAGCCTCGGGACAGTCCCCACTGAAGCTTTCTTT.

The V and J genes are TRBV6-1 and TRBJ2-3; D might be TRBD1 (5 bases). Trimming removed 1 base from V and 5 bases from J, with 13 bases in between. Germline V gene sequence: CDR1 MNHNS, CDR2 SASEGT. The CDR3 is made up of 15 amino acids. The CDR3 DNA is TGTGCCAGCAGTGAAGGCGCAGGGATTCGAGATACGCAGTATTTT. Its protein product is CASSEGAGIRDTQYF.

In this sample, this clone turned up once. The chain employs TRBV15 and TRBJ1-6; 7 nucleotides agree with TRBD1. V lost 5 bases and J lost 10; bases outside the gene matches: 5. Germline loops: CDR1 LNHNV, CDR2 YYDKDF (reference sequence). The CDR3 is 13 residues long. CDR3 in DNA: TGTGCCACCAGCGAATCAGGGGGATCACCCCTCCACTTT. Protein sequence: CATSESGGSPLHF.

The V and J genes are TRBV6-5 and TRBJ2-1; 12 nucleotides match TRBD2. V shed 7 bases and J 9 bases; nucleotides not matched to a gene: 10. Germline V gives CDR1 MNHEY, CDR2 SVGAGI. The length of the CDR3 is 15 residues. The CDR3 nucleotides read TGTGCCAGCATCCCCACTAGCGGGGGGCAGGGTGAGCAGTTCTTC. This translates into CASIPTSGGQGEQFF.

V is TRBV25-1 and J is TRBJ1-4; tentatively, D is TRBD1 (6 bases). The CDR3 sequence is 15 residues long. V gave up 2 bases and J gave up 3 bases, with 10 bases separating them. Germline-derived CDR1 and CDR2 are MGHDK and SYGVNS. Here the CDR3 DNA reads TGTGCCAGCAGTGAAGGGGGGGCCCCTAATGAAAAACTGTTTTTT. Its translation: CASSEGGAPNEKLFF.

This chain joins TRBV7-9 and TRBJ1-6; D is perhaps TRBD1 (6 bases). V lost 5 bases and J lost 7, with 15 bases in between. This CDR3 has 15 amino acids. CDR1 and CDR2 (germline): SEHNR, FQNEAQ (reference sequence). CDR3 nucleotides: TGTGCCAGCAGCCCTGGGACATATTTAAATTCACCCCTCCACTTT. Translation: CASSPGTYLNSPLHF.

This chain links TRBV27 with TRBJ1-1; tentatively, D is TRBD1 (5 bases). V lost 5 bases and J 0 bases, leaving 13 bases between the germline ends. Germline assignment: CDR1 MNHEY and CDR2 SMNVEV (reference sequence). The CDR3 is 15 residues long. This CDR3 is CASSPSTALNTEAFF. Written as DNA, the CDR3 is TGTGCCAGCAGTCCGTCGACAGCTCTGAACACTGAAGCTTTCTTT.

This clone was detected a few times. This chain connects TRBV5-1 to TRBJ2-1, with unresolved D. The CDR3 is made up of 15 amino acids. Germline values: CDR1 SGHRS, CDR2 YFSETQ. V shed 0 bases and J shed 2 bases, with 9 bases lying between them. As DNA, the CDR3 is TGCGCCAGCAGCTTGGAGTGGTCTACCTACAATGAGCAGTTCTTC. Its protein is CASSLEWSTYNEQFF.